This T cell receptor beta chain appears in the sequencing data of a study of identical twins (dated by TCRdb to 2016 to 2018). Notes on the research overall: To test whether fetal clonotypes persist, the study used deep sequencing on TCR alpha and beta repertoires from monozygotic twins, unrelated adults of various ages, and cord blood. To rule out contamination, the twin experiments were replicated at different times with different library preparation protocols.

This clonotype was detected a few times. It lacks a known antigen. No base quality values were provided; no much bigger clone lies one nucleotide off. V was cut back by 6 bases and J by 3 bases, leaving a gap of 16 bases between them. Based on the germline V gene, the CDR1 and CDR2 sequences are SGDLS and YYNGEE. From its cysteine to its phenylalanine, the CDR3 spans 14 amino acids. CDR3 DNA is the only sequence kept; it has 42 bases, read in frame from the first base. The protocol used for the library was 5' RACE. TCRdb shows the sequencer as Illumina HiSeq 2000. Template switching introduced a universal primer binding site; the final cDNA contained a unique molecular identifier, enabling accurate counting of TCR cDNA molecules. First-strand cDNA for TCR alpha and beta chains was synthesized from specific primers in the conserved constant-segment region. Each cDNA library was double barcoded, with a SMART-Mk sample barcode plus Illumina barcodes, to control for contamination. TruSeq adapter sequences along with Illumina sample barcodes were introduced in two successive PCR steps. TCR alpha and beta cDNA libraries were sequenced on the Illumina HiSeq platform with custom primers. The study's own analysis went as follows. Unique molecular identifiers were extracted from raw reads with MiGEC, and CDR3 positions were determined with MiXCR. For each individual, recombination models were inferred using an EM algorithm with the repgenHMM and IGoR tools. The tcR package in R was used for shared clonotype analysis, with sharing normalized by the product of cloneset sizes. To study raw recombination free of thymic and clonal selection effects, out-of-frame nonproductive sequences were analyzed. In TCRdb, the public reads were trimmed at Q25 with fastp and aligned with MiXCR, with productive beta chains retained. Records with the same CDR3 protein are collapsed into one entry carrying the most frequent genes and DNA. These V and J calls rely on TCRdb rather than the paper's analysis. Here the sample has hundreds of thousands of distinct CDR3 sequences; around an eighth occur a single time. The ten largest clones take up 6% to 9% of the sample.

Every donor in the study was a healthy Caucasian. Three pairs of female monozygotic twins, all aged 18 to 29 years, were included in the twin cohort. Positive isolation kits from Invitrogen were used to isolate CD4+ and CD8+ T cell populations. Points the paper makes about the study in general: Zero-insertion analyses could be partly confounded by invariant T cells such as MAIT and iNKT, though diverse VJ usage argued against such confounding for most clonotypes. The excess sharing between twins in beta out-of-frame sequences was weaker because fewer shared sequences reduced the signal-to-noise ratio. Abundant cord blood beta clonotypes had fewer insertions, young adult naive repertoires showed a similar but weaker trend, and memory repertoires showed no such trend. Compared with coincidental sharing between unrelated individuals, out-of-frame TCR alpha sequences shared between twins showed an excess of sequences with low generation probability. In monozygotic twins, out-of-frame TCR alpha sharing was systematically underestimated by recombination models, although the models agreed with sharing between unrelated individuals. Conclusions relied on cross-sectional statistical analysis, since the same donors could not be followed over many years.

This sample was shared with a second study, whose subject was yellow fever vaccine responses in identical twins. The second study's paper adds: The authors reported that the T cell response to vaccination in identical twins appeared partly convergent and partly personalized. Focusing on identical twins, the study followed the T cell clones that responded to the vaccine, and did so with precision.

Sequencing was carried out using CD8+ T cells sorted from blood. This clonotype originated in a woman between 18 and 29 years old in good health. The chain was built from TRBV9 and TRBJ2-7; the D segment is perhaps TRBD1 or TRBD2, each sharing 5 matched bases. The DNA sequence is given as TGTGCCAGCAATCCCGGGACCCTGGGCTACGAGCAGTACTTC. The resulting protein is CASNPGTLGYEQYF.